The next 2 T cell receptor beta chains were all read from a single sample in a study of OX40 agonist ivuxolimab in advanced cancers. Clones were read by immunoSEQ multiplex PCR, and TCRdb kept only the in-frame ones, dropping some. The data hold some 73,000 clones, with just over 85% observed a single time. This sample comprised CD4+ or CD8+ T cells sorted from blood, obtained in a trial of the OX40 agonist ivuxolimab. All receptors derive from an adult with an advanced solid tumor such as melanoma, head and neck, liver or kidney cancer.

The chain employs TRBV5-5 and TRBJ2-7, with no clear D. CDR1 is SGHKS, CDR2 YYEKEE, per germline (reference sequence). V gave up 2 bases and J gave up 0 bases, with 3 bases separating them. The CDR3 is 12 residues long. The CDR3 DNA is TGTGCCAGCAGCTTCACCTCCTACGAGCAGTACTTC. Its translation: CASSFTSYEQYF.

The CDR3 DNA follows: TGTGCCAGCAGTTTAGGGGCCCCTAGCGTGGCCTACGAGCAGTACTTC. It is translated as CASSLGAPSVAYEQYF. V gene TRBV27 combines with J gene TRBJ2-7; D is possibly TRBD2 (6 bases). Germline assignment: CDR1 MNHEY and CDR2 SMNVEV (reference sequence). With 2 bases removed from V and 2 bases from J, the gap between germline ends came to 16 bases. The CDR3 consists of 16 residues.